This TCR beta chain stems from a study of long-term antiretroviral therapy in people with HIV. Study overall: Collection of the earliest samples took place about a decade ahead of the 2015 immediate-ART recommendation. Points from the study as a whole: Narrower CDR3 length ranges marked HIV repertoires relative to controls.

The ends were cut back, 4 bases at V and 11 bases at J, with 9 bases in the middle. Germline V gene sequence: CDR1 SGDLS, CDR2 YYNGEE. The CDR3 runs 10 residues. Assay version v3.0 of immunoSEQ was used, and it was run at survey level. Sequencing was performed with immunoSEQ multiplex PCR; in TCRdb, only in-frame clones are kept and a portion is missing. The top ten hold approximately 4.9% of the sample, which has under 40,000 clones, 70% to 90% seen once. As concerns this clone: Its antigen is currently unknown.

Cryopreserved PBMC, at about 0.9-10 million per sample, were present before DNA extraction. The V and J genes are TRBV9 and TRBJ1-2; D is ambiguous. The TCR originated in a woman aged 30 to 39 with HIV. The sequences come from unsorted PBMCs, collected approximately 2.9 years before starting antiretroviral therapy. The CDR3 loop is CASSSVWYTF. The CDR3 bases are TGTGCCAGCAGCTCCGTATGGTACACCTTC.